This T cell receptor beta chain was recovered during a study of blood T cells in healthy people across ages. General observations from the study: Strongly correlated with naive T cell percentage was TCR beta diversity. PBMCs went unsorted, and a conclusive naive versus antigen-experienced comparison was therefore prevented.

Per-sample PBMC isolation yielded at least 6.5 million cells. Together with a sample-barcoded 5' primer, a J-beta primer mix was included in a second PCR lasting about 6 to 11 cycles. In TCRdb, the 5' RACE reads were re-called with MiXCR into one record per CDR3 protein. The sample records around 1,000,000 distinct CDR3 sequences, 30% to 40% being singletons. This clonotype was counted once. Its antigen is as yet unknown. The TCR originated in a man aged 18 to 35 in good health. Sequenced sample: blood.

The CDR3 region is CASSRVKAGELFF. The DNA of the CDR3 is TGTGCCAGCAGCCGTGTCAAGGCCGGGGAGCTGTTTTTT. The chain employs TRBV11-2 and TRBJ2-2; no reliable D call. The CDR3 is made up of 13 amino acids. CDR1 and CDR2 (germline): SGHAT, FQNNGV. Trimming cost V 5 bases and J 6 bases, with 10 bases left between them.